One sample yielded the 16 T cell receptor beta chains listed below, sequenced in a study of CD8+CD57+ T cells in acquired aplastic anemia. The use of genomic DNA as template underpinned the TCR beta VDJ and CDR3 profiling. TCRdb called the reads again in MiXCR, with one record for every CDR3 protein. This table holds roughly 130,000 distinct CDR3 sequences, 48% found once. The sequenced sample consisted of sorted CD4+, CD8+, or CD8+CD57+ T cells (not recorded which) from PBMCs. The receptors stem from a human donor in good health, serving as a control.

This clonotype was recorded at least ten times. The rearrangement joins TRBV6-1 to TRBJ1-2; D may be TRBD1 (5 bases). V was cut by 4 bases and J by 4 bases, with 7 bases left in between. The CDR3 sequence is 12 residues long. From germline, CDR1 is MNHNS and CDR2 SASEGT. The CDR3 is CASSADSYGYTF. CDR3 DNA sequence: TGTGCCAGCAGTGCTGACAGCTATGGCTACACCTTC.

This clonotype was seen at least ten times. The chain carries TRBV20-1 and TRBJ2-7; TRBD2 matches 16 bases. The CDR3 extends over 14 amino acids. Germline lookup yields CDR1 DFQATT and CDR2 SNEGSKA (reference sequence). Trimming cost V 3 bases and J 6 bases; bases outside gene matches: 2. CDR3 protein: CSARGLAGGLEQYF. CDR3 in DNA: TGCAGTGCTAGGGGACTAGCGGGGGGGCTCGAGCAGTACTTC.

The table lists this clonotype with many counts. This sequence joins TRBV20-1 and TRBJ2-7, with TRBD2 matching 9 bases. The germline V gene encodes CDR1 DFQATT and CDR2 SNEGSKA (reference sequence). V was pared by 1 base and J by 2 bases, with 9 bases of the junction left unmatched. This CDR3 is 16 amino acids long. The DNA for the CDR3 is TGCAGTGCTAGAGCTCTTCTAGCGGGGACAACCTACGAGCAGTACTTC. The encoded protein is CSARALLAGTTYEQYF.

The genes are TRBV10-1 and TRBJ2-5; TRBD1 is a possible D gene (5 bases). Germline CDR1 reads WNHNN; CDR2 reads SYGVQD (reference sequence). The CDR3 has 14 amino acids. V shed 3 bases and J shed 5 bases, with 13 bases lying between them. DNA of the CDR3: TGCGCCAGCAGTGATGGGGCCTCTCGGGAGACCCAGTACTTC. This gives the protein CASSDGASRETQYF.

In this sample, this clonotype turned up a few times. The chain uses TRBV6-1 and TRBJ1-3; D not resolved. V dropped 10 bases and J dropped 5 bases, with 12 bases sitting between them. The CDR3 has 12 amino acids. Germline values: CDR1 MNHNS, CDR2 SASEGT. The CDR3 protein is CAIRNSRNTIYF. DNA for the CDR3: TGTGCCATCAGGAATAGTAGAAACACCATATATTTT.

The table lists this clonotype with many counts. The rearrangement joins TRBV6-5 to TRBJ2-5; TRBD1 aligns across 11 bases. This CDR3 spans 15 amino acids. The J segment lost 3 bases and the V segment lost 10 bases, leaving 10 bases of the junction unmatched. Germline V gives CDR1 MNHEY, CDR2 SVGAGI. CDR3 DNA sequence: TGTGCCACCTTAGATCGGACAGGGGGCAAAGAGACCCAGTACTTC. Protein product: CATLDRTGGKETQYF.

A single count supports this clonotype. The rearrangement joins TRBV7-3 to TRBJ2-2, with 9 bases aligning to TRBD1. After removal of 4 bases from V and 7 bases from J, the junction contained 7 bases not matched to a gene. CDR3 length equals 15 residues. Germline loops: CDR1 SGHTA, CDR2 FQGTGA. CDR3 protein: CASSSRTGEVGELFF. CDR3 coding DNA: TGTGCCAGCAGCTCTAGGACAGGGGAGGTCGGGGAGCTGTTTTTT.

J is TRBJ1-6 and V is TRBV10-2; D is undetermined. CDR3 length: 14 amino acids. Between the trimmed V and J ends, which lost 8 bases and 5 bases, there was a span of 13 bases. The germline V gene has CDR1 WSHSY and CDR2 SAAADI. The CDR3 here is CASWRGVNNSPLHF. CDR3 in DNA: TGCGCCAGCTGGAGAGGCGTTAATAATTCACCCCTCCACTTT.

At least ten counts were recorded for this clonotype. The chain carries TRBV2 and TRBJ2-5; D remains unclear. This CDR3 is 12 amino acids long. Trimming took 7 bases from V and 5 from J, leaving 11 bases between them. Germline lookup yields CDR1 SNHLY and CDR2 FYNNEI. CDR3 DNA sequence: TGTGCCAGCAATGGATATAGGGAGACCCAGTACTTC. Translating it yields CASNGYRETQYF.

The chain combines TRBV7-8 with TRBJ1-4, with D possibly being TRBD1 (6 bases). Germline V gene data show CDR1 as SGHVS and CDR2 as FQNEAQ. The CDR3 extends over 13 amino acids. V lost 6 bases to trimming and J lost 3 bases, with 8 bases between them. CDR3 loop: CASSRTANEKLFF. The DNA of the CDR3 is TGTGCCAGCAGTCGGACAGCTAATGAAAAACTGTTTTTT.

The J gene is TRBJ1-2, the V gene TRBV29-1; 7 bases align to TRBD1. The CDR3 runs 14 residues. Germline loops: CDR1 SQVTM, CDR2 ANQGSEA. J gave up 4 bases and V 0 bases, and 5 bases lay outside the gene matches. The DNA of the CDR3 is TGCAGCGTTGAAGATGAACCAGGGGGCTATGGCTACACCTTC. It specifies CSVEDEPGGYGYTF.

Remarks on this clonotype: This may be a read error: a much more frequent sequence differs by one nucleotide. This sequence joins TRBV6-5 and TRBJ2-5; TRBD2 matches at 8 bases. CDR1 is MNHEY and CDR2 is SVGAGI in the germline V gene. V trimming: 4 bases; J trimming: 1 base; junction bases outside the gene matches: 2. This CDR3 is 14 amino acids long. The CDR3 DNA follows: TGTGCCAGCAGTTCCGGACTAGCCCAAGAGACCCAGTACTTC. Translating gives CASSSGLAQETQYF.

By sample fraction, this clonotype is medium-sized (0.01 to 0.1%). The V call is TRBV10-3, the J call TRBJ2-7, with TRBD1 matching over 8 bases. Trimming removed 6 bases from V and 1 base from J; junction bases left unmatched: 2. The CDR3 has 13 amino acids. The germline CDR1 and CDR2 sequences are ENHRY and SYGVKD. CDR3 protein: CAIRDRASYEQYF. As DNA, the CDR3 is TGTGCCATCAGGGACAGGGCATCCTACGAGCAGTACTTC.

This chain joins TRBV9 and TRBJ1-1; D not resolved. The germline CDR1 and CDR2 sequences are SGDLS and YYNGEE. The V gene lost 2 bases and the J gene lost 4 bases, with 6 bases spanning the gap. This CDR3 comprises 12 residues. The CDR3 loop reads CASSVGGTEAFF. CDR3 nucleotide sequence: TGTGCCAGCAGCGTGGGAGGCACTGAAGCTTTCTTT.

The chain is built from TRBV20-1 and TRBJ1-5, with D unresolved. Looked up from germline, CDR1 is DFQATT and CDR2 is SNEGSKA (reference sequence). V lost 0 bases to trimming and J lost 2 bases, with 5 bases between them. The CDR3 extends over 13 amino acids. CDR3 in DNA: TGCAGTGCTAGAGATTGGCGCAATCAGCCCCAGCATTTT. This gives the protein CSARDWRNQPQHF.

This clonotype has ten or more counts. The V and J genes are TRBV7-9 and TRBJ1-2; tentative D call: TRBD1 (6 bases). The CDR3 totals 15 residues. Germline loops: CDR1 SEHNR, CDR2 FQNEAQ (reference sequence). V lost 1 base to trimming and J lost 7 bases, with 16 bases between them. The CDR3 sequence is CASSLDRGARRGYTF. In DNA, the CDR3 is TGTGCCAGCAGCTTAGACCGGGGGGCGCGACGTGGCTACACCTTC.